The subject of this entry is one T cell receptor beta chain. This specimen comes from a study of T cells in Graves' hyperthyroidism and ophthalmopathy. TCR beta CDR3 regions were amplified from RNA. A set of HTBI primers served as the primers for a first-round RT-PCR of the TCR CDR3. TCRdb fed the multiplex PCR reads into MiXCR, producing one record per CDR3 protein. Of some 760,000 distinct CDR3 sequences in the sample, around 15% were seen once. The sequencing sample was made of blood. The clonotype was recovered from a woman between 18 and 29 years old with Graves' hyperthyroidism.

CDR3 nucleotides: TGTGCCAGCAGTTCCCCGGGACAGGGTGTAGAGCAGTACTTC. Its translation: CASSSPGQGVEQYF. The genes are TRBV6-5 and TRBJ2-7; TRBD1 aligns across 9 bases. V was pared by 4 bases and J by 7 bases, with 8 bases of the junction left unmatched. The CDR3 is 14 residues long. Germline V gene sequence: CDR1 MNHEY, CDR2 SVGAGI.